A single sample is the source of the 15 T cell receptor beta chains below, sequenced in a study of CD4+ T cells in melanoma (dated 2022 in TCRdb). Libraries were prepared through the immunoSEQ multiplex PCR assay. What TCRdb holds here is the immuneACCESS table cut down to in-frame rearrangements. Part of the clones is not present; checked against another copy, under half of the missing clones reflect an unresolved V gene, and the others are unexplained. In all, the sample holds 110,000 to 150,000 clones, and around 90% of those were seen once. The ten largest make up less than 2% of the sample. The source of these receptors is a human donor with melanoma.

CDR3 sequence: CASSYIPGPQETQYF. In DNA, the CDR3 is TGCGCCAGCAGCTACATCCCGGGACCCCAAGAGACCCAGTACTTC. The chain joins TRBV5-1 to TRBJ2-5; D might be TRBD1 or TRBD2, each matching 5 bases. The CDR3 runs to 15 residues. Germline assignment: CDR1 SGHRS and CDR2 YFSETQ. V was trimmed by 3 bases and J by 1 base, leaving 13 bases between them.

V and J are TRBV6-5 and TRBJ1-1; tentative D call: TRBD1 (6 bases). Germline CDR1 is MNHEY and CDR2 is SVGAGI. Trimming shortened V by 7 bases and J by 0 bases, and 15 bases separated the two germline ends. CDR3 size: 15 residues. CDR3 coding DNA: TGTGCCAGCACCAAATTGGGGGCGATGAACACTGAAGCTTTCTTT. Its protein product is CASTKLGAMNTEAFF.

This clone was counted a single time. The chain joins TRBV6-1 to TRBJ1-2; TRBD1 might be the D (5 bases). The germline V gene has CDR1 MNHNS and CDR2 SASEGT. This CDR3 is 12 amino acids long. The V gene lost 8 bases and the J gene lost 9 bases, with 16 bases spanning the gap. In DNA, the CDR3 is TGTGCCAGCGTCCGTCAGGGTTTAAGCTACACCTTC. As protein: CASVRQGLSYTF.

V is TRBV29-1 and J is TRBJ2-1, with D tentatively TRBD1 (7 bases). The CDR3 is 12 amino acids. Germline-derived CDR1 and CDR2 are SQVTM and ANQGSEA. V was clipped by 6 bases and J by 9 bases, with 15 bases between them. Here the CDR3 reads CSVASQGGEQFF. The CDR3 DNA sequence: TGCAGCGTGGCATCTCAGGGGGGTGAGCAGTTCTTC.

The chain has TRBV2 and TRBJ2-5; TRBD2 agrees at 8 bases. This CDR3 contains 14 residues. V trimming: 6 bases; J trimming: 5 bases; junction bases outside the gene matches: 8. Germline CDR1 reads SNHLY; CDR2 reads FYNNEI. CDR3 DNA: TGTGCCAGCAGGGACCGGGGGGGAGGGGAGACCCAGTACTTC. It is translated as CASRDRGGGETQYF.

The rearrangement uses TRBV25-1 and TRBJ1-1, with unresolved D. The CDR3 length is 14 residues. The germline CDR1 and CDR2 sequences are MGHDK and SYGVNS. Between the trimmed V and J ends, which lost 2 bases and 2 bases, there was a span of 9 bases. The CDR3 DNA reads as TGTGCCAGCAGTGAAGGGAGGTTTAACACTGAAGCTTTCTTT. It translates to CASSEGRFNTEAFF.

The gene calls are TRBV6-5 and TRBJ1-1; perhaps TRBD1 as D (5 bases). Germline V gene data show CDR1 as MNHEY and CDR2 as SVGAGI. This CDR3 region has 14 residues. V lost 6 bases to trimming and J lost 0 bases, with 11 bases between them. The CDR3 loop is CASRTTDMNTEAFF. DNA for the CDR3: TGTGCCAGCAGGACCACGGACATGAACACTGAAGCTTTCTTT.

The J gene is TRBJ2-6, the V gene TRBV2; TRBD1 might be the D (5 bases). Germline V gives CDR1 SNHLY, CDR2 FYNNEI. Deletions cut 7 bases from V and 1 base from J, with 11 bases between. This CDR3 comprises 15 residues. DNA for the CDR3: TGTGCCAGCACCAGGGATCAGTCTGGGGCCAACGTCCTGACTTTC. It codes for CASTRDQSGANVLTF. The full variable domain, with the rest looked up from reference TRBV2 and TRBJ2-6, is EPEVTQTPSHQVTQMGQEVILRCVPISNHLYFYWYRQILGQKVEFLVSFYNNEISEKSEIFDDQFSVERPDGSNFTLKIRSTKLEDSAMYFCASTRDQSGANVLTFGAGSRLTVL.

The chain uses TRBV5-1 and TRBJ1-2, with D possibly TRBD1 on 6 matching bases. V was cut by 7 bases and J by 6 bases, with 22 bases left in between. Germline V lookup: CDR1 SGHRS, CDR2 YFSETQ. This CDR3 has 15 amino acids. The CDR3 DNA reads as TGCGCCAGCCACACTGGCCTCCAGGGGTCCCATGGCTACACCTTC. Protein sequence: CASHTGLQGSHGYTF.

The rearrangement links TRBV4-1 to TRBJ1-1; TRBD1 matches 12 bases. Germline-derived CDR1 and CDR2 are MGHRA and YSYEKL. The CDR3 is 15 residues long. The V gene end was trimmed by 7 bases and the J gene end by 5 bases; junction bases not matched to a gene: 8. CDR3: CASTWGDRGRTEAFF. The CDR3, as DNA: TGCGCCAGCACCTGGGGGGACAGGGGGCGAACTGAAGCTTTCTTT.

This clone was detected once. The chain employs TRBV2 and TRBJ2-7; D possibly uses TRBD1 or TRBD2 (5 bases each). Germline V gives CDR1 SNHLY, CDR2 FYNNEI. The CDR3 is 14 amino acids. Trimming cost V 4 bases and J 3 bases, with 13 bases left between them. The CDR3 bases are TGTGCCAGCAGTGTCCGGGGCCCGGGCTACGAGCAGTACTTC. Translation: CASSVRGPGYEQYF.

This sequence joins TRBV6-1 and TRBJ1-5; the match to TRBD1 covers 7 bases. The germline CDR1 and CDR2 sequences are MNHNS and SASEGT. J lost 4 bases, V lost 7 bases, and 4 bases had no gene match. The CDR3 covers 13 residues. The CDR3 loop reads CASNDRANQPQHF. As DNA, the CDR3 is TGTGCCAGCAATGACAGGGCTAATCAGCCCCAGCATTTT.

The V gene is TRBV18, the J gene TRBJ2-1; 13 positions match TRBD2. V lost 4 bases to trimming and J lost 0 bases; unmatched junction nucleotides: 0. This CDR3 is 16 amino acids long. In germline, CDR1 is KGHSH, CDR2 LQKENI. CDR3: CASSRTSGGSYNEQFF. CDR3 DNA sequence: TGTGCCAGCTCACGGACTAGCGGGGGCTCCTACAATGAGCAGTTCTTC. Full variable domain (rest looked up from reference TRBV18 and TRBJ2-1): NAGVMQNPRHLVRRRGQEARLRCSPMKGHSHVYWYRQLPEEGLKFMVYLQKENIIDESGMPKERFSAEFPKEGPSILRIQQVVRGDSAAYFCASSRTSGGSYNEQFFGPGTRLTVL.

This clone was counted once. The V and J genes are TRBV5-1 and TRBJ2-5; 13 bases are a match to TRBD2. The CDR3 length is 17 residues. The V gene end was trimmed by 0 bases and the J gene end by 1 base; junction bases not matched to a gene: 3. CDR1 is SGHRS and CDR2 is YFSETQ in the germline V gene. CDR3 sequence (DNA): TGCGCCAGCAGCTTGGGACTAGCGGGGGGATCCCAAGAGACCCAGTACTTC. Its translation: CASSLGLAGGSQETQYF.

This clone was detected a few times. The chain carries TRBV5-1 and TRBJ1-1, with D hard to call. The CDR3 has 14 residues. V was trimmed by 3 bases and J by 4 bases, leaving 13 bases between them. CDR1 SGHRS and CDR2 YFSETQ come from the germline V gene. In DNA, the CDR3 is TGCGCCAGCAGCTGGTCTGGGCGTAGCACTGAAGCTTTCTTT. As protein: CASSWSGRSTEAFF.